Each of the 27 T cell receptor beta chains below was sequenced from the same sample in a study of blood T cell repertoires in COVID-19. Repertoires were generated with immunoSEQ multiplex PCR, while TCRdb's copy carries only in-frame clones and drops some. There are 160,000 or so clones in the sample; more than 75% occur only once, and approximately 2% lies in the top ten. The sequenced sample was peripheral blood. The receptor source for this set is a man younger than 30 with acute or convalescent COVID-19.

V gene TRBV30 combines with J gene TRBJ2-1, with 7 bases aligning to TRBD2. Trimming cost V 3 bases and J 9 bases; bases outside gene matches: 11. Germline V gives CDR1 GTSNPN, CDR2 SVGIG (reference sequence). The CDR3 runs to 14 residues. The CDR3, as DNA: TGTGCCTGGAGAGGAGGCGGGAGAGGAGGTGAGCAGTTCTTC. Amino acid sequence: CAWRGGGRGGEQFF.

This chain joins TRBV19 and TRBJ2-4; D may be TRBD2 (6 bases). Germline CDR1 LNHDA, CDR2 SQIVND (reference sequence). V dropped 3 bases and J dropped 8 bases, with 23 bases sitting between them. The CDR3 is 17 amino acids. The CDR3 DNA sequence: TGTGCCAGTAGTATTGTGTTGGGGGTGCAGGGCGGGGACATTCAGTACTTC. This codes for CASSIVLGVQGGDIQYF.

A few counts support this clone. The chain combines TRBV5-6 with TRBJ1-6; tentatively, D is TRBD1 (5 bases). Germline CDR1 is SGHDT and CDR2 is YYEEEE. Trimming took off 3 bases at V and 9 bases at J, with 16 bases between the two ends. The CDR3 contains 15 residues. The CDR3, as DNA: TGTGCCAGCAGCTCCTTGGACGGCGGGGGTTCACCCCTCCACTTT. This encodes CASSSLDGGGSPLHF.

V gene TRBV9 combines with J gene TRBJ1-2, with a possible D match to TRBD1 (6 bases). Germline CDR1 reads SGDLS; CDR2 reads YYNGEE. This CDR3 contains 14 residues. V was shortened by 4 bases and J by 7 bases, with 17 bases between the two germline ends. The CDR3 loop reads CASSSQRGSGGYTF. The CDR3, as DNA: TGTGCCAGCAGCTCCCAGAGGGGGTCTGGTGGCTACACCTTC.

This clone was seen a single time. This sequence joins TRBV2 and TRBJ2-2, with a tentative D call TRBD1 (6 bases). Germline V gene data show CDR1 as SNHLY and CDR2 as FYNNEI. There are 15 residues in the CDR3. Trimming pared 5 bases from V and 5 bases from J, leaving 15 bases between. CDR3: CASSSQLGGTGELFF. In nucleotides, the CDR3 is TGTGCCAGCAGTAGCCAACTAGGGGGAACCGGGGAGCTGTTTTTT.

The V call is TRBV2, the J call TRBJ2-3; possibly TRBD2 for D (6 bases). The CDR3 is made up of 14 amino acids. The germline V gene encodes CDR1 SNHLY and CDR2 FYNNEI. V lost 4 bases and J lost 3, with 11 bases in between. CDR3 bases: TGTGCCAGCAGTGCGGGACTTAGAACAGATACGCAGTATTTT. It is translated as CASSAGLRTDTQYF.

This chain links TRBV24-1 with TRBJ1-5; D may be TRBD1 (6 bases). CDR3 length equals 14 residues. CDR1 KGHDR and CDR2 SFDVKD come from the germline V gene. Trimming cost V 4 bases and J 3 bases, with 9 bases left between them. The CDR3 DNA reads TGTGCCACCAGTGACTGGACAGTCAATCAGCCCCAGCATTTT. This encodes CATSDWTVNQPQHF.

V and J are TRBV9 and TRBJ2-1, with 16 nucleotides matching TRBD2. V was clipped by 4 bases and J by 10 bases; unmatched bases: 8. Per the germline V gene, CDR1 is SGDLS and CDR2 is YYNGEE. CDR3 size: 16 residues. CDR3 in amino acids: CASSPPGLAGGREQFF. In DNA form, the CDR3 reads TGTGCCAGCAGCCCACCGGGACTAGCGGGGGGGCGAGAGCAGTTCTTC.

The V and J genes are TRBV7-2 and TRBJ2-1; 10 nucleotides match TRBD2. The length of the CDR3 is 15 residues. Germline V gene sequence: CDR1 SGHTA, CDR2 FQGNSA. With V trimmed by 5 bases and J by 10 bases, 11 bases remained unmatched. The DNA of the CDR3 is TGTGCCAGCAGCGGGGGGCTAGCGGGAGTTCGAGAGCAGTTCTTC. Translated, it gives CASSGGLAGVREQFF.

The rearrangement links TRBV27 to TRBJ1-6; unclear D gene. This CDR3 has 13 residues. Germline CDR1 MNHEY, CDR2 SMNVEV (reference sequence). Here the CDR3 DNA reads TGTGTTCTATACTTTCAGGTCAATTCACCCCTCCACTTT. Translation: CVLYFQVNSPLHF.

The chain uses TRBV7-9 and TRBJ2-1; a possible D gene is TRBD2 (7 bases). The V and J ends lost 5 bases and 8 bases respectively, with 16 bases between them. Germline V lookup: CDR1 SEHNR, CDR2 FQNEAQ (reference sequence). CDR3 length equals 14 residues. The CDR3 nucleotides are TGTGCCAGCAGCCGAGGGGGGGAGCAACATGAGCAGTTCTTC. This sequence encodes CASSRGGEQHEQFF.

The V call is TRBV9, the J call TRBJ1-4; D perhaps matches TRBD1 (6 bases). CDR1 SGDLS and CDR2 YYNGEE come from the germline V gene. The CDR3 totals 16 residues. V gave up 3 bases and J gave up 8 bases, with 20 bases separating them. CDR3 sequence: CASSAGVRDVGEKLFF. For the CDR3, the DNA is TGTGCCAGCAGCGCAGGGGTTAGGGACGTCGGCGAAAAACTGTTTTTT.

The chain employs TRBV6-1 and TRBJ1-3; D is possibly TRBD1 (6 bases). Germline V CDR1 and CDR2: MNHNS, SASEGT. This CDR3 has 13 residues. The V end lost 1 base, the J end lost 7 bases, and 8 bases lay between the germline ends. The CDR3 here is CASSEGQGNTIYF. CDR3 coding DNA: TGTGCCAGCAGTGAAGGTCAGGGGAACACCATATATTTT.

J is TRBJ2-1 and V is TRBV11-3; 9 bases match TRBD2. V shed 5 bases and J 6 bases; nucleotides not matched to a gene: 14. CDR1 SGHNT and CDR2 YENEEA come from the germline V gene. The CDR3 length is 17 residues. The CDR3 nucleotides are TGTGCCAGCAGCCCATCCCTCCTAGCGGGGCCTTCCAATGAGCAGTTCTTC. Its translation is CASSPSLLAGPSNEQFF. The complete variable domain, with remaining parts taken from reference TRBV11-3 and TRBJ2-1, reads EAGVVQSPRYKIIEKKQPVAFWCNPISGHNTLYWYLQNLGQGPELLIRYENEEAVDDSQLPKDRFSAERLKGVDSTLKIQPAELGDSAVYLCASSPSLLAGPSNEQFFGPGTRLTVL.

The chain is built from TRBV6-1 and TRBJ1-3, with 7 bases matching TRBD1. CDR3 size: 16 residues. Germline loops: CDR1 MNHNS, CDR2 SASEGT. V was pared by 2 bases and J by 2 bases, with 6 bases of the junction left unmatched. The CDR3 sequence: CASSERQGKAGNTIYF. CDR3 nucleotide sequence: TGTGCCAGCAGTGAACGACAGGGAAAGGCTGGAAACACCATATATTTT.

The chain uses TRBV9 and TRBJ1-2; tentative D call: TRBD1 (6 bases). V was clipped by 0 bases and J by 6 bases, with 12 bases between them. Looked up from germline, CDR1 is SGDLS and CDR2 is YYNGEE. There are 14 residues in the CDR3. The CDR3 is CASSVGPGDHGYTF. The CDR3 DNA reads TGTGCCAGCAGCGTAGGACCAGGGGACCATGGCTACACCTTC.

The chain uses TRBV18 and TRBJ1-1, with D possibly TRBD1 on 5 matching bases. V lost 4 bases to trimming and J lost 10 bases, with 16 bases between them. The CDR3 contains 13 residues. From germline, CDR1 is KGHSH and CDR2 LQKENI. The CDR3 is CASSLSLGEGAFF. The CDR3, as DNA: TGTGCCAGCTCACTGAGTCTGGGGGAGGGAGCTTTCTTT. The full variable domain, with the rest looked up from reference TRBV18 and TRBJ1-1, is NAGVMQNPRHLVRRRGQEARLRCSPMKGHSHVYWYRQLPEEGLKFMVYLQKENIIDESGMPKERFSAEFPKEGPSILRIQQVVRGDSAAYFCASSLSLGEGAFFGQGTRLTVV.

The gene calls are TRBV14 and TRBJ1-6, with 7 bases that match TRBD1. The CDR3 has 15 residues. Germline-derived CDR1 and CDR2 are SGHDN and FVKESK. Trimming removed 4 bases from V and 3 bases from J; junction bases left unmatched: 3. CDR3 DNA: TGTGCCAGCAGCCTGGGACAGTTCTATAATTCACCCCTCCACTTT. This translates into CASSLGQFYNSPLHF.

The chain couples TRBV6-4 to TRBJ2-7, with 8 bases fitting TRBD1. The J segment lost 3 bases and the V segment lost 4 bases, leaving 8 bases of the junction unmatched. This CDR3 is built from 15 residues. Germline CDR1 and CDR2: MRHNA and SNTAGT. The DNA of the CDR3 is TGTGCCAGCAGTGCCGAAGCAGGGGGCAACTACGAGCAGTACTTC. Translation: CASSAEAGGNYEQYF.

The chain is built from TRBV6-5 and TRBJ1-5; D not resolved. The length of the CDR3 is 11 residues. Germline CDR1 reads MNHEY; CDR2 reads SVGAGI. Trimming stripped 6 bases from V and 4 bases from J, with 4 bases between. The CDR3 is CASSRNQPQHF. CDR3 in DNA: TGTGCCAGCAGCCGGAATCAGCCCCAGCATTTT.

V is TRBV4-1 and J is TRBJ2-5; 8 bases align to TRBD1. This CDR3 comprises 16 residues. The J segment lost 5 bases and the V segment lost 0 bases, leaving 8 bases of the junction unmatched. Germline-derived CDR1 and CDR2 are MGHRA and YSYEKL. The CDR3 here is CASSQERTRGHETQYF. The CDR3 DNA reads TGCGCCAGCAGCCAAGAACGAACCAGGGGGCATGAGACCCAGTACTTC.

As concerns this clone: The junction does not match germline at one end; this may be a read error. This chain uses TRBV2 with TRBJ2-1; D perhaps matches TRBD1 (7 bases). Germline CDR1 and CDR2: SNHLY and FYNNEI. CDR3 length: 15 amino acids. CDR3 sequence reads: CASSEGGTAYNEQFF. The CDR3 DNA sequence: TGTGCCAGCAGCGAAGGGGGGACAGCCTACAATGAGCAGTTCTTC.

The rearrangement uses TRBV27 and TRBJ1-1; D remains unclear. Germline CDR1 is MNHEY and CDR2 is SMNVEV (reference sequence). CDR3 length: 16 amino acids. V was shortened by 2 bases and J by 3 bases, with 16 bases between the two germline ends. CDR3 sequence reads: CASSLKVISAYTEAFF. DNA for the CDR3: TGTGCCAGCAGTTTAAAGGTTATCAGCGCGTACACTGAAGCTTTCTTT.

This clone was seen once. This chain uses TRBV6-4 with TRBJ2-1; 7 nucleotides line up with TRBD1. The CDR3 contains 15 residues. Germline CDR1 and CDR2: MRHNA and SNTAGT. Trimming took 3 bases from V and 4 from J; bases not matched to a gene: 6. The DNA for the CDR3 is TGTGCCAGCAGTGAGAAGGGACAGCCGTACAATGAGCAGTTCTTC. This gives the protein CASSEKGQPYNEQFF.

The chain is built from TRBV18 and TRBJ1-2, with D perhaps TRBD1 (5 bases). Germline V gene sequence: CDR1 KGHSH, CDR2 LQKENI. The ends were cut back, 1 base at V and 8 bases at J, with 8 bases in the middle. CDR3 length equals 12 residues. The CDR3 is CASSPQGEGYTF. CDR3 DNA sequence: TGTGCCAGCTCACCACAAGGGGAAGGCTACACCTTC.

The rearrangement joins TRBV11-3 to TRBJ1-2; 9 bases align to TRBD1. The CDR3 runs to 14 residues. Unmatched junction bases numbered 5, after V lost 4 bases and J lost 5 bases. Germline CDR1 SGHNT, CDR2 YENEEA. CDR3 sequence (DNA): TGTGCCAGCAGCTACGGGACAGGGTTTTATGGCTACACCTTC. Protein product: CASSYGTGFYGYTF.

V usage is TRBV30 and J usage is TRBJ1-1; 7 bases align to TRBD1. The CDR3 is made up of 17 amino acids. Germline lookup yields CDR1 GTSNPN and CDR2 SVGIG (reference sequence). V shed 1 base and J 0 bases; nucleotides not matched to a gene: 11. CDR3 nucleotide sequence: TGTGCCTGGAGTGAGGACAGGTCGAATTTCATGAACACTGAAGCTTTCTTT. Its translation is CAWSEDRSNFMNTEAFF.